This TCR beta chain appears in the sequencing data of a study of memory CD4+ T cells and cytomegalovirus serostatus (dated by TCRdb to about 2019). Study-wide context: The cohort included around 33 healthy adults from Belgium, of whom 9 were CMV seropositive and 24 were CMV seronegative. CD4+ memory TCRbeta repertoires of a Belgian cohort with known cytomegalovirus serostatus were sequenced in order to replicate a published TCR-based CMV serostatus classifier.

About this clone itself: Its recognized antigen is unknown. Within one base of it there is no much larger clone, and no base qualities were kept.

A FACSAria II was used to sort memory CD4+ T cells, defined as single viable CD3+CD4+CD8-CD45RO+ cells. CMV serostatus was determined with a Roche Elecsys assay detecting serum IgG against CMV pp150, pp28, p38 and p52. After the samples were thawed, total CD4+ T cells were enriched through positive selection using CD4 magnetic microbeads. Samples originated from another study that specifically interrogated the CD4+ T cell memory repertoire. Peripheral blood mononuclear cells were isolated and cryopreserved according to standard operating procedures, and serum was kept at -80 degrees C. Staining used CD3-PerCP (BW264/56), CD4-APC (RPA-T4), CD45RO-PE (UCHT1) and CD8-Pacific Orange (3B5) antibodies, with Sytox blue excluding non-viable cells. The CDR3, from cysteine to phenylalanine, totals 16 residues. Only the CDR3 region is kept as DNA, spanning 48 bases read in frame from base 1. Via the germline V gene, CDR1 is SGHAT and CDR2 FQNNGV. V is shortened by 6 bases, J by 1 base, and the region joining them spans 17 bases.

Overall study results and their limits: On the Belgian cohort, the classifier based on the original framework reached a median bootstrapped AUC of approximately 0.95, with a 95% CI of 0.76-1.00. Among the roughly 160 previously reported CMV-associated TCRbeta sequences, 67 showed up in the CD4+ memory repertoires, with each one found in between one and five individuals. For predicting CMV serostatus, the median bootstrapped AUC was roughly 0.96 using the original framework and 0.9 to 0.92 using a US-trained random forest. The results were interpreted as suggesting that the CMV-associated TCR signature is largely present in the CD4+ memory repertoire. Only CD4+CD45RO+ memory cells were sequenced, in contrast to the original study, in which naive and memory CD4+ and CD8+ populations were covered.

Genomic DNA was extracted from sorted cells with the Quick-DNA Microprep Kit. TCRbeta DNA was amplified with the immunoSEQ hsTCRbeta kit following the manufacturer's protocol. TCRbeta libraries were sequenced on an Illumina MiSeq instrument. Per the authors' processing: Once out-of-frame sequences had been removed, approximately 2,000,000 distinct TCRbeta sequences were left, which works out to an average of roughly 70,000 per individual. Two values were used to score each individual: the count of around 150 previously reported CMV-associated TCRbeta sequences and the total count of productive distinct TCRbeta sequences. A beta-binomial model was reimplemented in Python, and scikit-learn random forests with default parameters were trained on US cohort data. Classifier performance on the Belgian cohort was reported as the median AUC with percentile confidence intervals calculated over 10,000 bootstrap iterations. Imported from immuneACCESS, the table was reduced by TCRdb to in-frame sequences with V and J called. These copies leave out some clones; in studies compared against another copy, an unresolved V gene accounts for under half, and the cause of the remainder is not known. The D gene and trimming were derived from the DNA, and the V and J assignments and clone size from that table. The sample records about 42,000 clones, more than 60% of which are singletons. Roughly 0.5% of the sample lies in the top ten.

This TCR was recovered from an adult in good health and CMV-seronegative. The sequenced sample consisted of memory CD4+ T cells from blood. In this chain, TRBV11-2 is recombined with TRBJ2-3; the D assignment is uncertain and may be TRBD1 or TRBD2, with 6 bases supporting each. The nucleotide sequence reads as follows: TGTGCCAGCAGGGGACTGCGTCGGGGGCGCACAGATACGCAGTATTTT. It encodes CASRGLRRGRTDTQYF. Extended through the reference TRBV11-2 and TRBJ2-3 proteins, this CDR3 yields the full variable domain: EAGVAQSPRYKIIEKRQSVAFWCNPISGHATLYWYQQILGQGPKLLIQFQNNGVVDDSQLPKDRFSAERLKGVDSTLKIQPAKLEDSAVYLCASRGLRRGRTDTQYFGPGTRLTVL.